This is a list of T cell receptor beta chains from one sample in a study of cytomegalovirus exposure and HLA in healthy donors. This table comes from immunoSEQ multiplex PCR, and its TCRdb copy is limited to in-frame clones, with some not included. The top ten hold around 4.2% of the sample, which has 110,000 or so clones, 70% to 85% seen once. The sequencing input was PBMCs. Receptor source: a woman aged 40 to 49 in good health and CMV-seropositive. Each CDR3 is given with its conserved first and last residue. The D gene is left open where the match is weak. Expanded clones get a size class; other rows say once, few or many, or leave the size out.

j_gene: TRBJ2-5; abundance: .; v_gene: TRBV5-1; d_gene: TRBD2; CDR3aa: CASSLYPPLSGRLGEETQYF; CDR3nt: TGCGCCAGCAGCTTGTATCCCCCTTTGAGCGGGAGGCTGGGAGAAGAGACCCAGTACTTC
j_gene: TRBJ1-2; abundance: few; v_gene: TRBV6-5; d_gene: .; CDR3aa: CASSLGGYGYTF; CDR3nt: TGTGCCAGCAGCCTAGGGGGCTATGGCTACACCTTC
j_gene: TRBJ2-7; abundance: .; v_gene: TRBV9; d_gene: TRBD2; CDR3aa: CASSGGGIYEQYF; CDR3nt: TGTGCCAGCAGCGGCGGGGGGATCTACGAGCAGTACTTC
j_gene: TRBJ1-3; abundance: few; v_gene: TRBV10-3; d_gene: .; CDR3aa: CAISYHKDEEGIGNTIYF; CDR3nt: TGTGCCATCAGTTACCATAAGGATGAAGAGGGTATAGGAAACACCATATATTTT
j_gene: TRBJ2-5; abundance: .; v_gene: TRBV9; d_gene: TRBD1; CDR3aa: CASSVRTGEETQYF; CDR3nt: TGTGCCAGCAGCGTACGGACAGGGGAAGAGACCCAGTACTTC
j_gene: TRBJ1-4; abundance: .; v_gene: TRBV4-1; d_gene: TRBD1; CDR3aa: CASSLTGALLTNEKLFF; CDR3nt: TGCGCCAGCAGCCTGACAGGGGCCCTGTTGACTAATGAAAAACTGTTTTTT
j_gene: TRBJ2-2; abundance: few; v_gene: TRBV5-1; d_gene: TRBD2; CDR3aa: CASSGTSGITGELFF; CDR3nt: TGCGCCAGCAGCGGGACTAGCGGGATAACCGGGGAGCTGTTTTTT
j_gene: TRBJ1-5; abundance: .; v_gene: TRBV6-5; d_gene: TRBD1; CDR3aa: CASSYIRQGGNQPQHF; CDR3nt: TGTGCCAGCAGTTACATTCGACAGGGAGGCAATCAGCCCCAGCATTTT
j_gene: TRBJ2-5; abundance: .; v_gene: TRBV29-1; d_gene: TRBD2; CDR3aa: CSVARLAGQETQYF; CDR3nt: TGCAGCGTTGCCCGACTAGCGGGACAAGAGACCCAGTACTTC
j_gene: TRBJ2-3; abundance: few; v_gene: TRBV5-1; d_gene: TRBD1; CDR3aa: CASSLARVGQGGDTQYF; CDR3nt: TGCGCCAGCAGCTTGGCCCGAGTGGGACAGGGGGGAGATACGCAGTATTTT
j_gene: TRBJ1-1; abundance: .; v_gene: TRBV6-6; d_gene: TRBD1; CDR3aa: CASSYGGGPEAFF; CDR3nt: TGTGCCAGCAGTTACGGAGGGGGCCCTGAAGCTTTCTTT
j_gene: TRBJ2-2; abundance: .; v_gene: TRBV6-6; d_gene: .; CDR3aa: CASSYFGGSGTGELFF; CDR3nt: TGTGCCAGCAGTTATTTTGGAGGGTCGGGCACCGGGGAGCTGTTTTTT
j_gene: TRBJ2-1; abundance: .; v_gene: TRBV5-1; d_gene: .; CDR3aa: CASSLADSYNEQFF; CDR3nt: TGCGCCAGCAGCTTGGCCGACAGCTACAATGAGCAGTTCTTC
j_gene: TRBJ2-7; abundance: once; v_gene: TRBV19; d_gene: TRBD1; CDR3aa: CASSRGGMYEQYF; CDR3nt: TGTGCCAGTAGCAGAGGGGGCATGTACGAGCAGTACTTC
j_gene: TRBJ2-5; abundance: few; v_gene: TRBV6-5; d_gene: TRBD2; CDR3aa: CASSRLAGRGETQYF; CDR3nt: TGTGCCAGCAGTCGACTAGCGGGAAGGGGAGAGACCCAGTACTTC
j_gene: TRBJ2-3; abundance: .; v_gene: TRBV5-1; d_gene: TRBD1; CDR3aa: CASSLKGTGGDTQYF; CDR3nt: TGCGCCAGCAGCTTGAAAGGGACAGGAGGAGATACGCAGTATTTT
j_gene: TRBJ1-5; abundance: .; v_gene: TRBV7-9; d_gene: TRBD1; CDR3aa: CSSSEGAGGNQPQHF; CDR3nt: TGTTCCAGCAGCGAAGGGGCAGGGGGAAATCAGCCCCAGCATTTT
j_gene: TRBJ2-7; abundance: .; v_gene: TRBV11-3; d_gene: .; CDR3aa: CASSLDQSGFYEQYF; CDR3nt: TGTGCCAGCAGCTTAGATCAGTCAGGGTTCTACGAGCAGTACTTC
j_gene: TRBJ2-7; abundance: .; v_gene: TRBV18; d_gene: .; CDR3aa: CASSPSGQTYYEQYF; CDR3nt: TGTGCCAGCTCACCCTCGGGACAAACCTACTACGAGCAGTACTTC
j_gene: TRBJ2-1; abundance: .; v_gene: TRBV2; d_gene: TRBD2; CDR3aa: CASRPHPGTSGSDEQFF; CDR3nt: TGTGCCAGCAGACCTCACCCCGGGACTAGCGGGAGTGATGAGCAGTTCTTC
j_gene: TRBJ2-1; abundance: .; v_gene: TRBV5-1; d_gene: TRBD2; CDR3aa: CASSRLAGVTVEQFF; CDR3nt: TGCGCCAGCAGCCGACTAGCGGGAGTTACCGTGGAGCAGTTCTTC
j_gene: TRBJ2-1; abundance: .; v_gene: TRBV15; d_gene: TRBD1; CDR3aa: CATSRLRDRAYNEQFF; CDR3nt: TGTGCCACCAGCAGGCTTCGGGACAGGGCCTACAATGAGCAGTTCTTC
j_gene: TRBJ2-1; abundance: .; v_gene: TRBV9; d_gene: TRBD2; CDR3aa: CASSVGSGSYEQFF; CDR3nt: TGTGCCAGCAGCGTAGGTAGCGGGAGCTATGAGCAGTTCTTC
j_gene: TRBJ2-7; abundance: .; v_gene: TRBV11-1; d_gene: .; CDR3aa: CASSRGYTSYEQYF; CDR3nt: TGTGCCAGCAGCAGAGGGTACACTTCCTACGAGCAGTACTTC
j_gene: TRBJ2-5; abundance: .; v_gene: TRBV7-2; d_gene: TRBD2; CDR3aa: CASSSAGTSKETQYF; CDR3nt: TGTGCCAGCAGCTCTGCCGGGACTAGCAAAGAGACCCAGTACTTC
j_gene: TRBJ1-6; abundance: .; v_gene: TRBV27; d_gene: .; CDR3aa: CASSFVDSPLHF; CDR3nt: TGTGCCAGCAGTTTCGTAGATTCACCCCTCCACTTT
j_gene: TRBJ2-3; abundance: once; v_gene: TRBV6-1; d_gene: .; CDR3aa: CASNLQGSTDTQYF; CDR3nt: TGTGCCAGCAACCTACAGGGTAGCACAGATACGCAGTATTTT
j_gene: TRBJ2-7; abundance: .; v_gene: TRBV23-1; d_gene: TRBD1; CDR3aa: CASSPGTGEGYEQYF; CDR3nt: TGCGCCAGCAGTCCCGGGACAGGGGAAGGGTACGAGCAGTACTTC
j_gene: TRBJ1-3; abundance: .; v_gene: TRBV5-1; d_gene: .; CDR3aa: CASSPGQQGNTIYF; CDR3nt: TGCGCCAGCAGCCCCGGACAGCAGGGAAACACCATATATTTT